This T cell receptor (beta chain) was captured by sequencing in a study of blood T cell repertoires in COVID-19. At the level of the study: COVID-19 samples from acute and convalescent phases originated in the United States, Italy and Spain. T cells, B-cell-depleted T cells, or PBMCs supplied cDNA or gDNA.

Authors' processing steps: For nucleated cells, counts were estimated from reference gene primer amplification. TCRdb's copy holds only in-frame clones and misses some; the assay was immunoSEQ multiplex PCR. The DNA gave D and trimming, while V, J and clone size come from that table. The sample records about 49,000 clones, about 83% being singletons. The CDR3 extends over 13 amino acids. Germline V CDR1 and CDR2: KGHDR, SFDVKD. Trimming shortened V by 5 bases and J by 8 bases, and 14 bases separated the two germline ends. The origin of this receptor is a man aged 45-65 years with acute or convalescent COVID-19. The sample taken for sequencing was peripheral blood. The chain carries TRBV24-1 and TRBJ1-2; no definite D call. CDR3 bases: TGTGCCACCAGTGCGGCGGGCGGTCGGGGCTACACCTTC. It specifies CATSAAGGRGYTF.